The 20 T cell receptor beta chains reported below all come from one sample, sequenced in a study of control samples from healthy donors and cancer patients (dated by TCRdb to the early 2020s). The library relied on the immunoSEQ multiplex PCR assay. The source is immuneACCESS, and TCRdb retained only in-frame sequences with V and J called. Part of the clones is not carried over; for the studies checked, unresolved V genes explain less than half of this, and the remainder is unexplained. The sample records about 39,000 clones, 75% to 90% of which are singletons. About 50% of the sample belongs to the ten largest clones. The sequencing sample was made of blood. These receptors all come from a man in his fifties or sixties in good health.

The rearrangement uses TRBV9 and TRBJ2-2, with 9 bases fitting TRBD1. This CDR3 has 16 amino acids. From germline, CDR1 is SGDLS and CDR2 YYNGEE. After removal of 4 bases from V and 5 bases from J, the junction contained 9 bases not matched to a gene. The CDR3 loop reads CASSSTRDRVTGELFF. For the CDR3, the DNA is TGTGCCAGCAGCTCCACCCGGGACAGGGTTACCGGGGAGCTGTTTTTT.

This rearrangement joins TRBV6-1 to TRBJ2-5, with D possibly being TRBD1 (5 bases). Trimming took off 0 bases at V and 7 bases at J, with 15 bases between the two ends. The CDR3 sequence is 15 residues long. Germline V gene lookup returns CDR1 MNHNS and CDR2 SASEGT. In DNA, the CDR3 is TGTGCCAGCAGTGAAGCACCCAGGGCTCAGGGGACCCAGTACTTC. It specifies CASSEAPRAQGTQYF.

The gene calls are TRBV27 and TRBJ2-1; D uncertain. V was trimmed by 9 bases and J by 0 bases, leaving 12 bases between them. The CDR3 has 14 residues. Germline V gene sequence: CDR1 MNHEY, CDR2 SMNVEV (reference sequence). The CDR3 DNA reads TGTGCCAGGGCGGATACCAGCTCCTACAATGAGCAGTTCTTC. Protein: CARADTSSYNEQFF.

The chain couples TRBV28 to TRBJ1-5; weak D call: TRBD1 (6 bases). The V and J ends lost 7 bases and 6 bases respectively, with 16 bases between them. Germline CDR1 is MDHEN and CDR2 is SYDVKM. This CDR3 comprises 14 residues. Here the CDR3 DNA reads TGTGCCAGCATCAGGGGAGGTGAGCCTCAGCCCCAGCATTTT. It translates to CASIRGGEPQPQHF.

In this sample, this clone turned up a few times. DNA for the CDR3: TGTGCCAGCAGCTCCGCCCACGTACCGAGCGGGGAGCTGTTTTTT. It encodes CASSSAHVPSGELFF. The chain links TRBV7-2 to TRBJ2-2; D is undetermined. Germline-derived CDR1 and CDR2 are SGHTA and FQGNSA. V dropped 4 bases and J dropped 7 bases, with 16 bases sitting between them. There are 15 residues in the CDR3.

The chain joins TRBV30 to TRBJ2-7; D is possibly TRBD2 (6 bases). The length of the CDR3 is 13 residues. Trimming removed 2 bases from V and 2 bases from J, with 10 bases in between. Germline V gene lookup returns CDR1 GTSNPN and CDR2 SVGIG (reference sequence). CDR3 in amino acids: CAWSTSWPYEQYF. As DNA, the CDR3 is TGTGCCTGGAGTACTAGCTGGCCCTACGAGCAGTACTTC.

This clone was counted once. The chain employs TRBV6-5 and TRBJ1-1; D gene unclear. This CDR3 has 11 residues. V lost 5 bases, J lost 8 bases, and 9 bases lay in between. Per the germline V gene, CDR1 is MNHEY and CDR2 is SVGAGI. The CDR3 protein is CASSPHQEAFF. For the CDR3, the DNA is TGTGCCAGCAGTCCCCACCAGGAAGCTTTCTTT.

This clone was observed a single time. The CDR3 region is CASSYSRGSVQPQHF. The DNA for the CDR3 is TGTGCCAGCAGTTACAGCAGGGGGTCGGTTCAGCCCCAGCATTTT. J is TRBJ1-5 and V is TRBV6-6; 7 bases are shared with TRBD1. This CDR3 spans 15 amino acids. V was clipped by 2 bases and J by 6 bases; unmatched bases: 7. Germline V gene lookup returns CDR1 MNHNY and CDR2 SVGAGI (reference sequence).

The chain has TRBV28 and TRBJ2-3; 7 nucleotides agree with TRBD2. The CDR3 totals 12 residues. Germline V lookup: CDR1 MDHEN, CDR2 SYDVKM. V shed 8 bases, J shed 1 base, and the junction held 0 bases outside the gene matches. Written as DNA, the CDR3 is TGTGCCAGCGCGGGGGGCACAGATACGCAGTATTTT. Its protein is CASAGGTDTQYF.

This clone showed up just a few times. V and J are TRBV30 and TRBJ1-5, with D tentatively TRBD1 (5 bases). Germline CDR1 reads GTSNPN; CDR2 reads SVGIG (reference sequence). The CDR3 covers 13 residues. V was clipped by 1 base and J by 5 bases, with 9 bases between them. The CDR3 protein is CAWSAQVDQPQHF. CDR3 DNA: TGTGCCTGGAGTGCACAGGTGGATCAGCCCCAGCATTTT. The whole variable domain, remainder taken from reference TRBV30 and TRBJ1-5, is SQTIHQWPATLVQPVGSPLSLECTVEGTSNPNLYWYRQAAGRGLQLLFYSVGIGQISSEVPQNLSASRPQDRQFILSSKKLLLSDSGFYLCAWSAQVDQPQHFGDGTRLSIL.

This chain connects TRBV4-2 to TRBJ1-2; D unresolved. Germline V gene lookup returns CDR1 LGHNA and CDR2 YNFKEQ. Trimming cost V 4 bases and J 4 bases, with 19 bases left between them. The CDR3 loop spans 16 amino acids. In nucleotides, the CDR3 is TGTGCCAGCAGCCCAAGGTTCGGGGAAGTGGGCTATGGCTACACCTTC. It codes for CASSPRFGEVGYGYTF.

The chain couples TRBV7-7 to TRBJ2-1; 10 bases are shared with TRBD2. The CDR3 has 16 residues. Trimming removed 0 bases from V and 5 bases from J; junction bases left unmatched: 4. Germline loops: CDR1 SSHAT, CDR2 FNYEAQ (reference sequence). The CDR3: CASSLAIAGGNNEQFF. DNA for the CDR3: TGTGCCAGCAGCTTAGCAATAGCGGGGGGCAACAATGAGCAGTTCTTC. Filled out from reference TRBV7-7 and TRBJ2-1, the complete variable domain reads GAGVSQSPRYKVTKRGQDVTLRCDPISSHATLYWYQQALGQGPEFLTYFNYEAQPDKSGLPSDRFSAERPEGSISTLTIQRTEQRDSAMYRCASSLAIAGGNNEQFFGPGTRLTVL.

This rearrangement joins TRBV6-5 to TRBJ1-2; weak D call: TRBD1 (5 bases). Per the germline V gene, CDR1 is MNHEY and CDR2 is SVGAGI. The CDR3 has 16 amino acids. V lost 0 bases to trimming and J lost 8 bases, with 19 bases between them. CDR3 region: CASSYSRWGASRGYTF. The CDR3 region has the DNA TGTGCCAGCAGTTACTCGAGATGGGGCGCGTCGAGGGGCTACACCTTC.

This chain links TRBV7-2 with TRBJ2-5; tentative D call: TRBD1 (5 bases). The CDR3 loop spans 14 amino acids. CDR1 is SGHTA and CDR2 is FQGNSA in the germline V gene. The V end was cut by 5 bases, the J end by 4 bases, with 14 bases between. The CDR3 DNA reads TGTGCCAGCAGCCAGTCAGGGAATTCAGAGACCCAGTACTTC. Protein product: CASSQSGNSETQYF.

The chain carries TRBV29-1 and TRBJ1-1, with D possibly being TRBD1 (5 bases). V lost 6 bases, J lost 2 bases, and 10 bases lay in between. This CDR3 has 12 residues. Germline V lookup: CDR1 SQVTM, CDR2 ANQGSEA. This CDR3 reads CSVGTVNTEAFF. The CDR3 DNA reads TGCAGCGTCGGGACGGTAAACACTGAAGCTTTCTTT.

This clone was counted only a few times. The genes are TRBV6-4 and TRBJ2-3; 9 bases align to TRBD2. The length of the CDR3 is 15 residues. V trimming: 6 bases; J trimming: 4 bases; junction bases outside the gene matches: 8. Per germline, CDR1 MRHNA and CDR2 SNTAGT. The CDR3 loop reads CASSDSGRRADTQYF. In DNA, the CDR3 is TGTGCCAGCAGCGATAGCGGGAGAAGGGCAGATACGCAGTATTTT.

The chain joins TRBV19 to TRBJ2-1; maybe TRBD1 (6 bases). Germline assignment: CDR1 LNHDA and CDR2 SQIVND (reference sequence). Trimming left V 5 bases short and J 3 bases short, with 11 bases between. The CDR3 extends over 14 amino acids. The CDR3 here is CASSVTGLYNEQFF. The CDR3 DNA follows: TGTGCCAGTAGTGTGACAGGTCTCTACAATGAGCAGTTCTTC.

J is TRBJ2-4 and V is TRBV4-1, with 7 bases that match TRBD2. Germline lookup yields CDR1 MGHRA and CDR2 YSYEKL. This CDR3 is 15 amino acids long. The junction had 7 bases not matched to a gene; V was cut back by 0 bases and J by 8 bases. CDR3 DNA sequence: TGCGCCAGCAGCCAAGATCGGGCTAGCGGCGACATTCAGTACTTC. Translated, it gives CASSQDRASGDIQYF.

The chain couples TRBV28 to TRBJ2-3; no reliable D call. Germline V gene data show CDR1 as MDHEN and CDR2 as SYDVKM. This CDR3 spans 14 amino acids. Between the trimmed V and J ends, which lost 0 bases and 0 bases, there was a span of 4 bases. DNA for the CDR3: TGTGCCAGCAGTTTATGGGGCAGCACAGATACGCAGTATTTT. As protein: CASSLWGSTDTQYF.

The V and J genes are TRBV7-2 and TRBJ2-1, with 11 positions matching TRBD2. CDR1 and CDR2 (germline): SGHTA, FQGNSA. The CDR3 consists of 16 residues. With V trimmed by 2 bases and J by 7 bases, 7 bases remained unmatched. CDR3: CASSLSASGGFNEQFF. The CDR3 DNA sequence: TGTGCCAGCAGCTTATCGGCTAGCGGGGGGTTTAATGAGCAGTTCTTC.